This paragraph reports one T cell receptor (beta chain). This table comes from immunoSEQ multiplex PCR, and its TCRdb copy is limited to in-frame clones, with some not included. The sample lists approximately 720,000 clones, 92% occurring once. Germline V lookup: CDR1 SGHTA, CDR2 FQGNSA. The CDR3 has 13 amino acids. V was trimmed by 5 bases and J by 3 bases, leaving 11 bases between them. In the naive CD8 group, cells lacked CD45RO and were positively selected for CCR7, so terminally differentiated effector memory CD45RA+ cells were left out. The data belong to a study of shared clonotypes between healthy human individuals.

The V and J genes are TRBV7-2 and TRBJ2-7, with D perhaps TRBD2 (6 bases). The sample comprised naive CD8+ T cells sorted from blood. This clonotype was sampled from a man between 25 and 39 years old in good health. The CDR3 coding sequence is TGTGCCAGCAGCCTCTATAGCGGCTACGAGCAGTACTTC. This sequence encodes CASSLYSGYEQYF.